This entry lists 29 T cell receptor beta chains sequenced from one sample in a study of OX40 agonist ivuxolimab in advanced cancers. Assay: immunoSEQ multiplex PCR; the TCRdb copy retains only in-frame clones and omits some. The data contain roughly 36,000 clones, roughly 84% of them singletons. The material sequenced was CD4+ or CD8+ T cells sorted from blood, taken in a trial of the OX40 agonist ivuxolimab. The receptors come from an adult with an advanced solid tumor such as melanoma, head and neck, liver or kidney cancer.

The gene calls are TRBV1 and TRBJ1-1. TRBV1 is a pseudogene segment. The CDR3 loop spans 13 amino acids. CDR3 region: CTSSFYPNTEAFF. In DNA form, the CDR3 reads TGCACCAGCAGCTTCTACCCGAACACTGAAGCTTTCTTT.

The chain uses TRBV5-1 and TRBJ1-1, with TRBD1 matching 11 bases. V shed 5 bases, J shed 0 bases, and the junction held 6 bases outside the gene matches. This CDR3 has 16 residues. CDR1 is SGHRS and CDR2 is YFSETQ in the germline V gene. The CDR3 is CASRTGQGDLNTEAFF. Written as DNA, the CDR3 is TGCGCCAGCAGGACGGGACAGGGGGATTTGAACACTGAAGCTTTCTTT.

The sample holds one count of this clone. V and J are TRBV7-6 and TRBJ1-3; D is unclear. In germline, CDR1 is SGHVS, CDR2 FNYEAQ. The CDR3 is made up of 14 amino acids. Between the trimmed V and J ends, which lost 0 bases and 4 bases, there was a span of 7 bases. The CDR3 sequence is CASSLAIRGNTIYF. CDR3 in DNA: TGTGCCAGCAGCTTAGCGATCAGAGGAAACACCATATATTTT.

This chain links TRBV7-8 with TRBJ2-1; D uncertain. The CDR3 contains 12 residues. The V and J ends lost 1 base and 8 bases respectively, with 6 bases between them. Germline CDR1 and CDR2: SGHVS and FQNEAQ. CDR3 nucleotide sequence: TGTGCCAGCAGCTTAGTTCCGGATGAGCAGTTCTTC. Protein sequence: CASSLVPDEQFF. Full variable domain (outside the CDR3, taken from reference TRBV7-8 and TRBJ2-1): GAGVSQSPRYKVAKRGQDVALRCDPISGHVSLFWYQQALGQGPEFLTYFQNEAQLDKSGLPSDRFFAERPEGSVSTLKIQRTQQEDSAVYLCASSLVPDEQFFGPGTRLTVL.

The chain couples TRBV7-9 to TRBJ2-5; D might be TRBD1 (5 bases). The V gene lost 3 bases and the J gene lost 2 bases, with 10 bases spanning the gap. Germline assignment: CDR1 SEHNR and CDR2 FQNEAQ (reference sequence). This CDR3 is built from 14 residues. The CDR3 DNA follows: TGTGCCAGCAGCTTGGGAAAGGGGCAAGAGACCCAGTACTTC. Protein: CASSLGKGQETQYF. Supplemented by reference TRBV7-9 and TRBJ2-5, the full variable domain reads DTGVSQNPRHKITKRGQNVTFRCDPISEHNRLYWYRQTLGQGPEFLTYFQNEAQLEKSRLLSDRFSAERPKGSFSTLEIQRTEQGDSAMYLCASSLGKGQETQYFGPGTRLLVL.

The DNA of the CDR3 is TGTGCCAGCAGTCCTAAGGGGAGGGCCCTAGCGGGAGGGTACAATGAGCAGTTCTTC. It translates to CASSPKGRALAGGYNEQFF. The chain recombines TRBV27 with TRBJ2-1; 12 bases agree with TRBD2. There are 19 residues in the CDR3. Germline-derived CDR1 and CDR2 are MNHEY and SMNVEV (reference sequence). Trimming took 5 bases from V and 4 from J; bases not matched to a gene: 15.

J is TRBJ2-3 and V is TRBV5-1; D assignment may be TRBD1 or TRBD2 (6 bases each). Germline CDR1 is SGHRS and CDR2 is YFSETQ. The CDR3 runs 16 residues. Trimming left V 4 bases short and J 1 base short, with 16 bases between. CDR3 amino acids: CASSVGGILGTDTQYF. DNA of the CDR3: TGCGCCAGCAGCGTCGGGGGCATATTAGGCACAGATACGCAGTATTTT.

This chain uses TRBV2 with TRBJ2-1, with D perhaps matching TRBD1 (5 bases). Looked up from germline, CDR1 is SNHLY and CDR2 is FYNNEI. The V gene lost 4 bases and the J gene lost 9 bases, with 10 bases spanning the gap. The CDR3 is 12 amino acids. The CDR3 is CASSVLRGEQFF. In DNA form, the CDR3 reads TGTGCCAGCAGTGTTCTAAGGGGTGAGCAGTTCTTC.

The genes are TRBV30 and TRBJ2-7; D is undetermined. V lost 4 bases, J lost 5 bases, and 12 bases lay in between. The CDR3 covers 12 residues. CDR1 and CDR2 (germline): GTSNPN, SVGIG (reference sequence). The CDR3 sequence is CAWNRAVNEQYF. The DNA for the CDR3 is TGTGCCTGGAATAGGGCCGTCAACGAGCAGTACTTC.

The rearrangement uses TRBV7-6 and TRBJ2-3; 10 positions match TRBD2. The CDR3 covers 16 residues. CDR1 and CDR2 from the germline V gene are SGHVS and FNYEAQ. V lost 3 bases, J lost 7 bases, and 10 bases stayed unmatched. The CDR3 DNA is TGTGCCAGCAGCTTGTCGAGCGGGGGGGCCATGAATACGCAGTATTTT. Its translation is CASSLSSGGAMNTQYF.

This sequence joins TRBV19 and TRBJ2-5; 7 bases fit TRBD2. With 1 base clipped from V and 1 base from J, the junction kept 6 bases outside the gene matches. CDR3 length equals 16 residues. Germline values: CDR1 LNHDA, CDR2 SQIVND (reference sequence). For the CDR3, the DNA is TGTGCCAGTAGTATAGGGGCGGGAGTGGCCCAAGAGACCCAGTACTTC. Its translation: CASSIGAGVAQETQYF. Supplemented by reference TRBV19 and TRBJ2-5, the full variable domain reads DGGITQSPKYLFRKEGQNVTLSCEQNLNHDAMYWYRQDPGQGLRLIYYSQIVNDFQKGDIAEGYSVSREKKESFPLTVTSAQKNPTAFYLCASSIGAGVAQETQYFGPGTRLLVL.

CDR3 nucleotide sequence: TGTGCCAGCAGCTTATTTGTCTCTGCGGGCAATGAAAAACTGTTTTTT. It codes for CASSLFVSAGNEKLFF. J is TRBJ1-4 and V is TRBV7-8; D is ambiguous. The CDR3 has 16 residues. V lost 2 bases, J lost 5 bases, and 15 bases lay in between. The germline CDR1 and CDR2 sequences are SGHVS and FQNEAQ.

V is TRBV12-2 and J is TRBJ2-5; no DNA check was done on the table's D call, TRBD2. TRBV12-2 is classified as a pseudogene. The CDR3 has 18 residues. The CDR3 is CASRLAWTSGGNQETQYF. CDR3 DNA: TGTGCAAGTCGCTTAGCGTGGACTAGCGGGGGGAACCAAGAGACCCAGTACTTC.

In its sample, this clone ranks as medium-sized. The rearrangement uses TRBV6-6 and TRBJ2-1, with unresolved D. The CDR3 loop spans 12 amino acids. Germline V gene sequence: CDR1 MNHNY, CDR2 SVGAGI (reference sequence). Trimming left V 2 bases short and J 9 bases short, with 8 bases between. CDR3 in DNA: TGTGCCAGCAGTTACGCCAAGGGTGAGCAGTTCTTC. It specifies CASSYAKGEQFF.

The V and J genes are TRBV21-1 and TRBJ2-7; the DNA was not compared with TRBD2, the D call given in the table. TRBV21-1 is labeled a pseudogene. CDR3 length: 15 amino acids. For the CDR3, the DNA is TGTGCCAGCAGCTGGAATGGCGGGTTCAGCTACGAGCAGTACTTC. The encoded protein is CASSWNGGFSYEQYF.

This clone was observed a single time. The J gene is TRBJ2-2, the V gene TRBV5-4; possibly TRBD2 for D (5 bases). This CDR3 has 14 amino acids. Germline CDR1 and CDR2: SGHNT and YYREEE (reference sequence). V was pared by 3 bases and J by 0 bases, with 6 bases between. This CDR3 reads CASSSGTNTGELFF. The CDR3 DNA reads TGTGCCAGCAGCTCCGGGACGAACACCGGGGAGCTGTTTTTT.

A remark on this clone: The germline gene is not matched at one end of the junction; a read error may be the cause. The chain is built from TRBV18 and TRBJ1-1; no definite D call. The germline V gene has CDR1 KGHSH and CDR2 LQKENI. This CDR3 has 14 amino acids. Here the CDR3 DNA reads TGTGCCAGCTCACCGGCCAGGTTGAACGCTGAAGCTTTCTTT. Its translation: CASSPARLNAEAFF.

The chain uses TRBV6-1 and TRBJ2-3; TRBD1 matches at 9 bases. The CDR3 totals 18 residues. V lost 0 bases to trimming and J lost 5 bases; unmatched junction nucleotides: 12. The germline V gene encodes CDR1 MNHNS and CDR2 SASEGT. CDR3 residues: CASSEAGTGTGYRDTQYF. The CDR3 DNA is TGTGCCAGCAGTGAAGCGGGGACCGGGACAGGGTATCGAGATACGCAGTATTTT.

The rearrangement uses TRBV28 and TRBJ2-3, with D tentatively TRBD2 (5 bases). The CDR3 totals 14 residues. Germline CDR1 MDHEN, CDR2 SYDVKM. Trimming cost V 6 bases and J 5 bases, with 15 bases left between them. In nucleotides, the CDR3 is TGTGCCAGCAGCCAGCCGGGATTGGAAGATACGCAGTATTTT. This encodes CASSQPGLEDTQYF.

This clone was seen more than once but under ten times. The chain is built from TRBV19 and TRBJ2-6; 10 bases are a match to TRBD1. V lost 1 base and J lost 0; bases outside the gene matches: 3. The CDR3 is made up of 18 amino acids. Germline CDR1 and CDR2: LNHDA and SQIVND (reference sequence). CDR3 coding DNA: TGTGCCAGTAGTATAGGACGGGACAGGGGCTCTGGGGCCAACGTCCTGACTTTC. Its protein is CASSIGRDRGSGANVLTF.

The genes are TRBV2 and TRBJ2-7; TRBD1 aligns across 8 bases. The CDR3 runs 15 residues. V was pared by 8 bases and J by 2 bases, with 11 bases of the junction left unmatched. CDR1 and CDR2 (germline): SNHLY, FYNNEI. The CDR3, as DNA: TGTGCCAGCGGGGCTCCGGGACAGGTAACCTACGAGCAGTACTTC. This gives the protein CASGAPGQVTYEQYF.

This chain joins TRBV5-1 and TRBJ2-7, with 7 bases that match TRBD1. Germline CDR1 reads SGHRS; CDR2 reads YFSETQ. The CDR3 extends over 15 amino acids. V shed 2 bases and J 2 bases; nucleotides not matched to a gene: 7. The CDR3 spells CASSLQGTGPYEQYF. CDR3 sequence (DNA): TGCGCCAGCAGCTTACAGGGGACGGGGCCCTACGAGCAGTACTTC.

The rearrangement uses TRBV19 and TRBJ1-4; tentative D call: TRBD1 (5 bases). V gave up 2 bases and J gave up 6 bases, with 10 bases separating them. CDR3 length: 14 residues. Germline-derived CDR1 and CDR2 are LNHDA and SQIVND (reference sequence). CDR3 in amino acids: CASSIPGLDEKLFF. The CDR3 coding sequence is TGTGCCAGTAGTATACCAGGGCTTGATGAAAAACTGTTTTTT.

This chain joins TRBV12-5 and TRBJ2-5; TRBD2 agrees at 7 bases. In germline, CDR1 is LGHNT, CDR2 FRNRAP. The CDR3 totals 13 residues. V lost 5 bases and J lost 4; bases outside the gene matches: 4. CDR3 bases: TGTGCTAGTGGTAAGGGAGGGTCAGAGACCCAGTACTTC. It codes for CASGKGGSETQYF.

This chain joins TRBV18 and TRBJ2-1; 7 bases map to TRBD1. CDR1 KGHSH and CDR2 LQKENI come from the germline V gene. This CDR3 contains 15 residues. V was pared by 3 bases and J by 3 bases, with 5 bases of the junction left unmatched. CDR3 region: CASSPRQGDYNEQFF. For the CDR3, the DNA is TGTGCCAGCTCACCCCGACAGGGTGACTACAATGAGCAGTTCTTC.

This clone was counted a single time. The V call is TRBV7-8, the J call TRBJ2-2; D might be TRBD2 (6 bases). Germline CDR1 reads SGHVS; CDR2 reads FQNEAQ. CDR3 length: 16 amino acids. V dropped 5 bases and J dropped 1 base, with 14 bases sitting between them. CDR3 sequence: CASSPRRDLNTGELFF. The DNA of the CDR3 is TGTGCCAGCAGCCCGCGGAGGGACTTGAACACCGGGGAGCTGTTTTTT.

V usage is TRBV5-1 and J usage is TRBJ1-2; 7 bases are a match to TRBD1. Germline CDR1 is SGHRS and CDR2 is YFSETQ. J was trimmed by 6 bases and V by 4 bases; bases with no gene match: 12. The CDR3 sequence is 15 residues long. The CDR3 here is CASSPSGGSVNGYTF. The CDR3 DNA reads TGCGCCAGCAGCCCGTCAGGGGGGTCGGTGAATGGCTACACCTTC.

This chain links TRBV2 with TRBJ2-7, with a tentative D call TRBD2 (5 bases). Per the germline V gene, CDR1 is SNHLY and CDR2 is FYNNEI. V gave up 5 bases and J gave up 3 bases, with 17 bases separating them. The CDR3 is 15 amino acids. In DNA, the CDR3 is TGTGCCAGCAGTCCTAAAGCGGCCGGCTTCTACGAGCAGTACTTC. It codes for CASSPKAAGFYEQYF.

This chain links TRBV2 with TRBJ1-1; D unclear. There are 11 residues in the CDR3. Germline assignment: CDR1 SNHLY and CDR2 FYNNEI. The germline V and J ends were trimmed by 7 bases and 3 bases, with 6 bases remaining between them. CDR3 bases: TGTGCCAGCACCCCCTACACTGAAGCTTTCTTT. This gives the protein CASTPYTEAFF.